These T cell receptor beta chains were read from a single sample in a study of breast tumors, draining lymph nodes, adjacent tissues. Via MiXCR, TCRdb re-called the multiplex PCR reads, giving one row per CDR3 protein. The profile shows around 170,000 distinct CDR3 sequences, roughly a third of them singletons. Sequencing was performed on axillary lymph node tissue. The receptors shown here come from a female donor with breast cancer. Some clones in this sample may be carry-over from other donors' samples. Both conserved end residues are part of each CDR3. The D gene is left open where the match is weak. Clone size is shown for a subset of rows, as once, few, many or a class of expanded clone.

clone_size,cdr3_length,j_call,d_call,v_call,cdr3_nt,cdr3_aa
many,13,TRBJ2-1,.,TRBV19,TGTGCCAGTAGTGCCGGGGGAAACAATGAGCAGTTCTTC,CASSAGGNNEQFF
many,16,TRBJ2-6,.,TRBV15,TGTGCCACCACCAATCCCCCGGGCTCTGGGGCCAACGTCCTGACTTTC,CATTNPPGSGANVLTF
.,16,TRBJ1-6,.,TRBV15,TGTGCCACCAGCGCGCGGCGGAGGGGGAGGAATTCACCCCTCCACTTT,CATSARRRGRNSPLHF
many,12,TRBJ2-5,.,TRBV12-3/TRBV12-4,TGTGCCAGCGGGAGCAGGGGACAGACCCAGTACTTC,CASGSRGQTQYF
.,13,TRBJ2-7,TRBD2,TRBV20-1,TGCAGTGGAGTCCGAGCGGGAGCTGGGGCGCGGTACTTC,CSGVRAGAGARYF
many,14,TRBJ2-7,TRBD1,TRBV20-1,TGCAGTGCTGCCCCGACAGGGGTCTCCTACGAGCAGTACTTC,CSAAPTGVSYEQYF
many,15,TRBJ1-4,TRBD1,TRBV18,TGTGCCAGCTCACCATTTGGACAGGGGAATGAAAAACTGTTTTTT,CASSPFGQGNEKLFF
.,16,TRBJ2-3,TRBD1,TRBV6-5,TGTGCCAGCAATTTACCGGGACAGGGTAGGCGAGATACGCAGTATTTT,CASNLPGQGRRDTQYF
many,12,TRBJ2-3,.,TRBV20-1,TGCAGTGCCGCCGACCGCACAGATACGCAGTATTTT,CSAADRTDTQYF
many,14,TRBJ1-5,TRBD1,TRBV12-3/TRBV12-4,TGTGCCAGCAGTTTGGGACAGCTAAATCAGCCCCAGCATTTT,CASSLGQLNQPQHF
many,14,TRBJ2-2,.,TRBV7-7,TGTGCTAGCAGCTTGGGACTTCACACCGGGGAGCTGTTTTTT,CASSLGLHTGELFF
.,13,TRBJ2-1,.,TRBV7-9,TGTGCCAGCAGTTACCTGGATGGGAATGAGCAGTTCTTC,CASSYLDGNEQFF
.,15,TRBJ2-5,TRBD1,TRBV7-2,TGTGCCAGCAGCCAGACAGGGGAGGTCACCGGGACCCAGTACTTC,CASSQTGEVTGTQYF
.,15,TRBJ2-5,.,TRBV19,TGTGCCAGTAGTTTCCCCCGTGGTTTTGGTCAGCCCCAGTACTTC,CASSFPRGFGQPQYF
many,16,TRBJ2-2,TRBD2,TRBV20-1,TGCAGTGCTTCTAGACTAGCGGGGGGTCAGACCGGGGAGCTGTTTTTT,CSASRLAGGQTGELFF
many,13,TRBJ2-5,.,TRBV9,TGTGCCAGCAGCCCAATGAACCGGGAGACCCAGTACTTC,CASSPMNRETQYF
few,18,TRBJ1-3,.,TRBV6-5,TGTGCCAGCAGTTACCTAACCCCAACAGGGCACTCTGGAAACACCATATATTTT,CASSYLTPTGHSGNTIYF
many,16,TRBJ2-3,TRBD2,TRBV6-5,TGTGCCAGTACAACGATACTAGCGGGAGTCGGAGATACGCAGTATTTT,CASTTILAGVGDTQYF
many,14,TRBJ2-6,.,TRBV5-8,TGTGCCAGCAGCTTGGATACCGGGGCCAACGTCCTGACTTTC,CASSLDTGANVLTF
many,14,TRBJ2-7,.,TRBV19,TGTGCCAGTAGTATTCGGGGGAGCCGCTACGAGCAGTACTTC,CASSIRGSRYEQYF
many,14,TRBJ2-7,.,TRBV4-2,TGTGCCAGCAGCCAAGACCTGGGGGCGAGGGAGCAGTACTTC,CASSQDLGAREQYF
.,16,TRBJ2-7,.,TRBV6-1,TGTGCCAGCAGTGAAGTCACACTGGGGGTAGCCTACGAGCAGTACTTC,CASSEVTLGVAYEQYF
many,13,TRBJ2-7,.,TRBV11-3,TGTGCCAGCAGCTCGGGACCGGACTACGAGCAGTACTTC,CASSSGPDYEQYF
.,17,TRBJ2-6,.,TRBV2,TGTGCCGGCACTCAACAGGGGAGCCGGGGAGGGGCCAACGCCCTGACTTTC,CAGTQQGSRGGANALTF
.,13,TRBJ2-5,.,TRBV20-1,TGCAGTGCTAGGTCACAGACCAATCAGCCCCAGTACTTC,CSARSQTNQPQYF
many,13,TRBJ1-2,.,TRBV19,TGTGCCAGTAGTATAGCTCAGGGAAGGGGCTACACCTTC,CASSIAQGRGYTF
many,17,TRBJ2-1,TRBD2,TRBV5-1,TGCGCCAGCAGCTTTGATCGGACTAGCGGGAAATACAATGAGCAGTTCTTC,CASSFDRTSGKYNEQFF
.,12,TRBJ2-5,.,TRBV6-2/TRBV6-3,TGTGCCAGCAGACCTACACAAGAGACCCAGTACTTC,CASRPTQETQYF
once,14,TRBJ2-2,.,TRBV13,TGTGCCAGCAGAGAGAGGGGTCGGACCGGGGAGCTGTTTTTT,CASRERGRTGELFF